Listed below are T cell receptor beta chains from one sample, sequenced in a study of cytomegalovirus exposure and HLA in healthy donors. Libraries were prepared by immunoSEQ multiplex PCR; TCRdb keeps only in-frame clonotypes and omits some of them. Of about 60,000 clones listed, approximately 89% are singletons. Sequenced sample: PBMCs. Every receptor here comes from a young man in good health and CMV-seronegative. The CDR3 runs from the conserved cysteine through the conserved F or W. The D gene is left open where the match is weak. Clone size, where shown, is once, few, many, or a class for clones that have expanded.

J gene	D gene	V gene	clone size	CDR3 protein	CDR3 DNA
TRBJ2-5	TRBD1	TRBV6-5	few	CASSYHLGQGQETQYF	TGTGCCAGCAGTTACCACCTCGGACAGGGACAAGAGACCCAGTACTTC
TRBJ2-1	-	TRBV7-9	-	CASSLVGGTGNEQFF	TGTGCCAGCAGCTTAGTTGGGGGGACGGGGAATGAGCAGTTCTTC
TRBJ2-7	-	TRBV18	once	CASSPTGGAYEQYF	TGTGCCAGCTCTCCTACGGGGGGCGCCTACGAGCAGTACTTC
TRBJ1-6	-	TRBV27	-	CASSPRTGISPLHF	TGTGCCAGCAGTCCTCGGACGGGGATTTCACCCCTCCACTTT
TRBJ1-1	TRBD1	TRBV4-2	once	CASSQATGSPEAFF	TGTGCCAGCAGCCAAGCGACAGGGTCCCCTGAAGCTTTCTTT
TRBJ2-7	-	TRBV6-5	-	CASTIGGGSYEQYF	TGTGCCAGCACCATAGGGGGAGGGTCCTACGAGCAGTACTTC
TRBJ1-5	TRBD1	TRBV30	-	CAWGTGKTQPQHF	TGTGCCTGGGGGACAGGGAAGACTCAGCCCCAGCATTTT
TRBJ2-3	-	TRBV5-1	-	CASSLYGSTDTQYF	TGCGCCAGCAGCTTGTACGGTAGCACAGATACGCAGTATTTT
TRBJ2-7	TRBD2	TRBV7-8	-	CASSLVAGGAYEQYF	TGTGCCAGCAGCTTAGTGGCGGGGGGCGCCTACGAGCAGTACTTC
TRBJ1-2	-	TRBV27	few	CASSLNGQMFTSANYGYTF	TGTGCCAGCAGTCTAAACGGACAGATGTTTACATCAGCTAACTATGGCTACACCTTC
TRBJ2-7	TRBD1	TRBV13	-	CASSLRQGYNEQYF	TGTGCCAGCAGCTTACGACAGGGATACAACGAGCAGTACTTC
TRBJ2-1	TRBD2	TRBV11-1	-	CASSFGLAGNEQFF	TGTGCCAGCAGCTTCGGTCTAGCGGGCAATGAGCAGTTCTTC
TRBJ2-7	-	TRBV6-5	-	CASSYGLGDEQYF	TGTGCCAGCAGTTACGGACTGGGCGACGAGCAGTACTTC
TRBJ1-1	-	TRBV7-9	-	CASSSVGTEAFF	TGTGCCAGCAGCTCGGTTGGCACTGAAGCTTTCTTT
TRBJ1-1	-	TRBV6-6	-	CASSYLGGNTEAFF	TGTGCCAGCAGTTACTTAGGCGGAAACACTGAAGCTTTCTTT
TRBJ2-2	-	TRBV30	-	CAWKKSTGNTGELFF	TGTGCCTGGAAAAAATCTACAGGCAACACCGGGGAGCTGTTTTTT
TRBJ2-3	-	TRBV5-1	-	CASSLQGLDTDTQYF	TGCGCCAGCAGCTTGCAGGGACTCGACACAGATACGCAGTATTTT
TRBJ2-1	TRBD1	TRBV29-1	-	CSVGDRSSYNEQFF	TGCAGCGTTGGGGACAGATCCTCCTACAATGAGCAGTTCTTC
TRBJ1-2	-	TRBV5-1	few	CASSPDRTVYGYTF	TGCGCCAGCAGCCCGGATCGGACAGTCTATGGCTACACCTTC
TRBJ1-2	-	TRBV6-6	-	CASRPTREANYGYTF	TGTGCCAGCAGGCCCACCAGGGAGGCTAACTATGGCTACACCTTC
TRBJ2-2	TRBD1	TRBV7-9	-	CASSRQGDTGELFF	TGTGCCAGCAGCAGACAGGGGGACACCGGGGAGCTGTTTTTT
TRBJ1-1	TRBD1	TRBV19	-	CASRDGQGATQEAFF	TGTGCCAGTAGGGATGGACAGGGGGCTACCCAAGAAGCTTTCTTT
TRBJ1-1	-	TRBV10-3	-	CAISEFDSRRMVAFF	TGTGCCATCAGTGAGTTTGACTCGAGAAGAATGGTGGCTTTCTTT
TRBJ2-7	TRBD1	TRBV11-3	-	CASSLAGQGVYEQYF	TGTGCCAGCAGCTTAGCGGGACAGGGGGTTTACGAGCAGTACTTC
TRBJ1-2	-	TRBV4-1	-	CASSQVSGGSYGYTF	TGCGCCAGCAGCCAAGTTTCGGGGGGGAGCTATGGCTACACCTTC
TRBJ1-2	TRBD1	TRBV4-2	-	CASSQGQGDGYGYTF	TGTGCCAGCAGCCAAGGTCAGGGGGACGGCTATGGCTACACCTTC
TRBJ2-1	-	TRBV7-6	-	CASSLGAGWNEQFF	TGTGCCAGCAGCTTAGGAGCAGGGTGGAATGAGCAGTTCTTC
TRBJ1-1	-	TRBV11-2	-	CASSPAGNTEAFF	TGTGCCAGCAGCCCAGCGGGGAACACTGAAGCTTTCTTT
TRBJ2-7	TRBD1	TRBV2	-	CASSYPGQGSFYEQYF	TGTGCCAGCAGCTACCCGGGACAGGGGTCGTTCTACGAGCAGTACTTC
TRBJ1-6	TRBD1	TRBV9	-	CASSVATNRGPNSPLHF	TGTGCCAGCAGCGTAGCTACGAACAGGGGGCCCAATTCACCCCTCCACTTT
TRBJ1-5	-	TRBV6-5	-	CASSVGSYQPQHF	TGTGCCAGCAGTGTCGGGTCCTATCAGCCCCAGCATTTT
TRBJ1-2	-	TRBV2	-	CASILTVLSPGYTF	TGTGCCAGCATTTTGACAGTGCTCTCTCCCGGCTACACCTTC
TRBJ2-2	-	TRBV2	-	CASSLDRMGAGELFF	TGTGCCAGCAGTCTGGACAGAATGGGGGCCGGGGAGCTGTTTTTT
TRBJ1-5	-	TRBV7-2	-	CASSLREGTQPQHF	TGTGCCAGCAGCTTAAGGGAGGGGACCCAGCCCCAGCATTTT
TRBJ2-3	TRBD2	TRBV11-3	-	CASSLGSSGGPVAQYF	TGTGCCAGCAGCTTAGGTTCTAGCGGGGGCCCAGTAGCGCAGTATTTT
TRBJ1-4	-	TRBV6-5	few	CASSPGIQPEKLFF	TGTGCCAGCAGCCCCGGGATTCAGCCCGAAAAACTGTTTTTT
TRBJ2-4	TRBD2	TRBV7-2	-	CASSLEGLVGIQYF	TGTGCCAGCAGCTTAGAGGGACTAGTGGGGATTCAGTACTTC
TRBJ2-7	TRBD2	TRBV7-8	-	CASSRSGAPYEQYF	TGTGCCAGCAGCCGTAGCGGGGCCCCCTACGAGCAGTACTTC
TRBJ2-2	-	TRBV7-2	-	CARSMGNPNNGELFF	TGTGCCAGATCGATGGGCAATCCCAACAACGGGGAGCTGTTTTTT
TRBJ1-6	TRBD1	TRBV11-1	-	CASSSRQGVSPLHF	TGTGCCAGCAGCTCTCGACAGGGGGTTTCACCCCTCCACTTT
TRBJ1-2	TRBD1	TRBV11-2	-	CASSLDPQGGQYTF	TGTGCCAGCAGCTTAGATCCCCAGGGGGGCCAGTACACCTTC
TRBJ1-2	-	TRBV5-8	-	CASSLSKRGSNYGYTF	TGTGCCAGCAGCTTATCAAAACGGGGTAGTAACTATGGCTACACCTTC
TRBJ2-3	-	TRBV7-3	-	CASTKVLGLDTQYF	TGTGCCAGCACCAAAGTACTAGGATTAGATACGCAGTATTTT
TRBJ2-3	-	TRBV19	-	CASSQEDSTDTQYF	TGTGCCAGTAGTCAAGAGGATAGCACAGATACGCAGTATTTT
TRBJ1-1	TRBD1	TRBV29-1	-	CSLWTGENTEAFF	TGCAGCCTTTGGACAGGGGAGAACACTGAAGCTTTCTTT
TRBJ2-1	-	TRBV2	-	CASSELREFF	TGTGCCAGCAGTGAGCTCAGGGAGTTCTTC
TRBJ2-5	TRBD1	TRBV2	-	CASSWTGCETQYF	TGTGCCAGCAGCTGGACAGGGTGCGAGACCCAGTACTTC
TRBJ2-7	TRBD1	TRBV14	-	CASSQTTGVGFYEQYF	TGTGCCAGCAGCCAGACCACAGGGGTCGGATTTTACGAGCAGTACTTC
TRBJ2-2	-	TRBV6-4	-	CASSEQSNTGELFF	TGTGCCAGCAGTGAACAGTCGAACACCGGGGAGCTGTTTTTT
TRBJ2-5	-	TRBV30	once	CAWSVQGETQYF	TGTGCCTGGAGTGTACAGGGAGAGACCCAGTACTTC
TRBJ1-1	-	TRBV20-1	-	CSTALNTEAFF	TGCAGTACAGCTTTAAACACTGAAGCTTTCTTT
TRBJ2-5	TRBD2	TRBV9	-	CASSVGGGQETQYF	TGTGCCAGCAGCGTGGGCGGGGGGCAAGAGACCCAGTACTTC
TRBJ2-2	-	TRBV5-6	-	CASSPDSNTGELFF	TGTGCCAGCAGCCCGGACAGCAACACCGGGGAGCTGTTTTTT